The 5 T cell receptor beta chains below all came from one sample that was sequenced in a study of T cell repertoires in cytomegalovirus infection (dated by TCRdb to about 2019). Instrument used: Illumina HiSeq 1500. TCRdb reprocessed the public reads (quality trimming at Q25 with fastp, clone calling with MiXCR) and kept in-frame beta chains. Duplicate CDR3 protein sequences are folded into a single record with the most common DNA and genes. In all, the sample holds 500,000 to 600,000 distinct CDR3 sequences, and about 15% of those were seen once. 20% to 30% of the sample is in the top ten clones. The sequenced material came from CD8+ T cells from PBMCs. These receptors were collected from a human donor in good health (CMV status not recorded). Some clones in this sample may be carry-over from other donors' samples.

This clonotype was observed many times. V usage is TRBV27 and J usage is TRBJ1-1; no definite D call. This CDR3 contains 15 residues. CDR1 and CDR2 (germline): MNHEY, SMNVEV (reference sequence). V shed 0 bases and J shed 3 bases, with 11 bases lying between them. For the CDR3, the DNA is TGTGCCAGCAGTTTATCCTTCGACTCGTACACTGAAGCTTTCTTT. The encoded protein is CASSLSFDSYTEAFF.

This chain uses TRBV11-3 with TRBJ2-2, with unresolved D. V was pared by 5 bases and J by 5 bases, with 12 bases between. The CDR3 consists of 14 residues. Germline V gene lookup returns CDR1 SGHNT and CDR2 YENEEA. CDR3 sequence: CASSGLDETGELFF. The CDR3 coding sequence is TGTGCCAGCAGCGGATTAGACGAGACCGGGGAGCTGTTTTTT.

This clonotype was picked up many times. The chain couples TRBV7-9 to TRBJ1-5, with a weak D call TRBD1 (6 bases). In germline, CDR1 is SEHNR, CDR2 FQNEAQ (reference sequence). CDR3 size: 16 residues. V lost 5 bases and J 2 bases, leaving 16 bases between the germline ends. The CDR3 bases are TGTGCCAGCAGCCAACAAGGGGGGATTGGCAATCAGCCCCAGCATTTT. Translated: CASSQQGGIGNQPQHF. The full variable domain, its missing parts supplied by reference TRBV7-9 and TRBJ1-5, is DTGVSQNPRHKITKRGQNVTFRCDPISEHNRLYWYRQTLGQGPEFLTYFQNEAQLEKSRLLSDRFSAERPKGSFSTLEIQRTEQGDSAMYLCASSQQGGIGNQPQHFGDGTRLSIL.

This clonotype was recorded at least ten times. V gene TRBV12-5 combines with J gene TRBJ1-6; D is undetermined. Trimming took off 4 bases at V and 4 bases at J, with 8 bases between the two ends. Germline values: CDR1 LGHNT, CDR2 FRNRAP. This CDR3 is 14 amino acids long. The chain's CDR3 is CASGSGEYNSPLHF. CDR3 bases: TGTGCTAGTGGTTCTGGGGAATATAATTCACCCCTCCACTTT.

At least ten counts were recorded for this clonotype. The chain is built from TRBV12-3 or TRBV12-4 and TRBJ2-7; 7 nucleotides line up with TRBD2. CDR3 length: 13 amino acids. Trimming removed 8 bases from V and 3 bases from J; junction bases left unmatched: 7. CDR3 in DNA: TGTGCCAGCTCGGGGAGGGTTAGCTACGAGCAGTACTTC. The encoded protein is CASSGRVSYEQYF.